A single sample is the source of the 6 T cell receptor beta chains below, sequenced in a study of blood T cell repertoires in COVID-19. Profiled with immunoSEQ multiplex PCR; TCRdb holds only in-frame clones, not every one. The repertoire has fewer than 95,000 clones, approximately 92% of them found once; the top ten carry around 0.8%. Material: peripheral blood. Receptor source: a woman older than 75 with acute or convalescent COVID-19.

Of note for this clone: With a much larger clone just one base away, this may be a read error. This chain's CDR3 is CASSLGQGYEQYF. CDR3 DNA: TGTGCCAGCAGTTTAGGACAGGGCTACGAGCAGTACTTC. The chain carries TRBV28 and TRBJ2-7; 8 positions match TRBD1. The V and J ends lost 2 bases and 3 bases, in that order; junction bases with no gene match: 0. This CDR3 contains 13 residues. Germline V lookup: CDR1 MDHEN, CDR2 SYDVKM.

The gene calls are TRBV4-1 and TRBJ1-1, with TRBD1 matching over 7 bases. J lost 1 base, V lost 1 base, and 12 bases had no gene match. The CDR3 length is 18 residues. The germline CDR1 and CDR2 sequences are MGHRA and YSYEKL. The CDR3 reads CASSQAGGHSFRNTEAFF. The CDR3 bases are TGCGCCAGCAGCCAAGCAGGGGGACACTCGTTTAGGAACACTGAAGCTTTCTTT.

The chain links TRBV2 to TRBJ2-1; possibly TRBD2 for D (7 bases). CDR1 and CDR2 from the germline V gene are SNHLY and FYNNEI. Trimming pared 6 bases from V and 4 bases from J, leaving 22 bases between. The CDR3 runs to 17 residues. For the CDR3, the DNA is TGTGCCAGCAGGGAGCCCTCGGAGGGGGGGGAATACAATGAGCAGTTCTTC. Its protein product is CASREPSEGGEYNEQFF. The entire variable domain, with the rest obtained from reference TRBV2 and TRBJ2-1, is as follows: EPEVTQTPSHQVTQMGQEVILRCVPISNHLYFYWYRQILGQKVEFLVSFYNNEISEKSEIFDDQFSVERPDGSNFTLKIRSTKLEDSAMYFCASREPSEGGEYNEQFFGPGTRLTVL.

The chain joins TRBV10-3 to TRBJ1-1; perhaps TRBD1 as D (5 bases). Germline V gives CDR1 ENHRY, CDR2 SYGVKD. The CDR3 consists of 14 residues. Between the trimmed V and J ends, which lost 2 bases and 2 bases, there was a span of 9 bases. The CDR3, as DNA: TGTGCCATCAGTGAGGAAACAGGCAACACTGAAGCTTTCTTT. Protein sequence: CAISEETGNTEAFF.

J is TRBJ2-1 and V is TRBV15; 7 bases are shared with TRBD2. V was pared by 1 base and J by 1 base, with 4 bases of the junction left unmatched. Looked up from germline, CDR1 is LNHNV and CDR2 is YYDKDF (reference sequence). This CDR3 is 16 amino acids long. CDR3 in amino acids: CATSRGGRASYNEQFF. Written as DNA, the CDR3 is TGTGCCACCAGCAGAGGAGGGAGGGCGTCCTACAATGAGCAGTTCTTC.

The CDR3, as DNA: TGCAGCGCGACAGGGGGCCGAGGCTATGGCTACACCTTC. Amino acid sequence: CSATGGRGYGYTF. The rearrangement uses TRBV29-1 and TRBJ1-2, with 10 nucleotides matching TRBD1. After removal of 7 bases from V and 4 bases from J, the junction contained 6 bases not matched to a gene. This CDR3 contains 13 residues. CDR1 and CDR2 from the germline V gene are SQVTM and ANQGSEA.